Listed below are T cell receptor beta chains from one sample, sequenced in a study of Tregs in tolerant kidney transplant recipients. This table comes from immunoSEQ multiplex PCR, and its TCRdb copy is limited to in-frame clones, with some not included. In the table there are fewer than 95,000 clones, over 85% of which are singletons. Sequencing was performed on CD4+ T cells from blood (PBMCs), taken 12 months after the transplant. These receptors all come from a human patient who received a combined kidney and bone marrow transplant. Some T cells may be provided by the graft donor. Each CDR3 is given with its conserved first and last residue. The D gene is left open where the match is weak. Size values are once, few and many counts, or a class for expanded clones, and some rows have none.

>TRBV28|-|-|TRBJ1-1
TGTGCCAGCATGCCAGGGAGGACCACTGAAGCTTTCTTT
CASMPGRTTEAFF
>TRBV6-1|TRBD1|once|TRBJ2-7
TGTGCCAGCAGCCTGTGGGACAGGGCTTACGAGCAGTACTTC
CASSLWDRAYEQYF
>TRBV25-1|TRBD2|-|TRBJ2-7
TGTGCCAGCAGTGTAGGCGGGGGGGCTAACTACGAGCAGTACTTC
CASSVGGGANYEQYF
>TRBV5-4|-|once|TRBJ2-2
TGTGCCAGCAGCGAAAACCCGGGACTCCACACCGGGGAGCTGTTTTTT
CASSENPGLHTGELFF
>TRBV7-7|-|-|TRBJ2-2
TGTGCCAGCAGCTTCGACAGTCACGGGGAGCTGTTTTTT
CASSFDSHGELFF
>TRBV30|TRBD2|-|TRBJ2-2
TGTGCCTGGAGCCTCCGACTAGCGGGTGGAAGCACCGGGGAGCTGTTTTTT
CAWSLRLAGGSTGELFF
>TRBV19|-|-|TRBJ2-7
TGTGCCAGTAGTATTTGGACAGACAGGACTGGAGAGCAGTACTTC
CASSIWTDRTGEQYF
>TRBV29-1|TRBD1|-|TRBJ2-3
TGCAGCGTACCGGGACAGAATACAGATACGCAGTATTTT
CSVPGQNTDTQYF
>TRBV4-2|-|-|TRBJ2-7
TGTGCCAGCAGCCAAGGAGGGGGTGGCTACGAGCAGTACTTC
CASSQGGGGYEQYF
>TRBV2|-|-|TRBJ1-2
TGTGCCAGCAGTGAAGACTGGGCACAATATGGCTACACCTTC
CASSEDWAQYGYTF
>TRBV9|TRBD2|few|TRBJ2-7
TGTGCCAGCAGCGTAGAGGCGGGAGGGCCCTACGAGCAGTACTTC
CASSVEAGGPYEQYF
>TRBV18|TRBD1|-|TRBJ1-4
TGTGCCAGCTCCCCGAGGACAGGGACAAATGAAAAACTGTTTTTT
CASSPRTGTNEKLFF
>TRBV2|TRBD1|-|TRBJ1-5
TGTGCCAGCAGTGAACTGACAGGGGCCAATCAGCCCCAGCATTTT
CASSELTGANQPQHF
>TRBV14|TRBD2|-|TRBJ2-1
TGTGCCAGCAGCCCGCCCATAACTAGCGGGAGGCACAATGAGCAGTTCTTC
CASSPPITSGRHNEQFF
>TRBV11-2|-|-|TRBJ1-1
TGTGCCAGCCGACGACACTTGAACACTGAAGCTTTCTTT
CASRRHLNTEAFF
>TRBV18|-|-|TRBJ2-3
TGTGCCAGCTCTCCGTTGCAGAGCACAGATACGCAGTATTTT
CASSPLQSTDTQYF
>TRBV6-1|-|-|TRBJ1-6
TGTGCCAGCAGTGTACGCAGGGCCAACCAGTATTCACCCCTCCACTTT
CASSVRRANQYSPLHF
>TRBV11-3|TRBD1|-|TRBJ1-4
TGTGCCAGCAGCTTAGCCGGGACAGGTCTGGAGAAACTGTTTTTT
CASSLAGTGLEKLFF
>TRBV18|-|-|TRBJ2-3
TGTGCCAGCTCACCTCTCGCAGGGGTAGATACGCAGTATTTT
CASSPLAGVDTQYF
>TRBV9|-|-|TRBJ2-5
TGTGCCAGCAGCGTTTTTGGGACTGGAGAGACCCAGTACTTC
CASSVFGTGETQYF
>TRBV5-4|-|once|TRBJ2-7
TGTGCCAGCAGCCTTACGCCCGGGACATTCCTCTACGAGCAGTACTTC
CASSLTPGTFLYEQYF
>TRBV7-2|TRBD1|-|TRBJ2-7
TGTGCCAGCAGCTTATTTCCGGGACAGGGTGGAGAGCAGTACTTC
CASSLFPGQGGEQYF
>TRBV7-2|TRBD2|once|TRBJ2-1
TGTGCCAGCAGCTTCCCAAAGGGACTAGATATCCATGAGCAGTTCTTC
CASSFPKGLDIHEQFF
>TRBV7-6|TRBD2|-|TRBJ2-7
TGTGCCAGCAGCTTAGTTGCGGGACTAGGGTCCTACGAGCAGTACTTC
CASSLVAGLGSYEQYF
>TRBV7-2|-|-|TRBJ2-2
TGTGCCAGCAGCTTAGCGCTGGGGGGAACTAACACCGGGGAGCTGTTTTTT
CASSLALGGTNTGELFF
>TRBV2|-|-|TRBJ1-4
TGTGCCATACAGGGTTTTCGCTACGAAAAACTGTTTTTT
CAIQGFRYEKLFF
>TRBV29-1|TRBD1|-|TRBJ2-3
TGCAGCGTGGGACAGGGGCTGGGAGATACGCAGTATTTT
CSVGQGLGDTQYF
>TRBV11-3|TRBD1|-|TRBJ1-1
TGTGCCAGCAACCAACAGGGGGAGATGAACACTGAAGCTTTCTTT
CASNQQGEMNTEAFF
>TRBV19|-|once|TRBJ2-4
TGTGCCAGTACCAGTCCTCCGGGGAACATTCAGTACTTC
CASTSPPGNIQYF
>TRBV5-1|-|-|TRBJ2-7
TGCGCCAGCAGCTTGGATCCCTTATACTACGAGCAGTACTTC
CASSLDPLYYEQYF
>TRBV14|-|-|TRBJ1-5
TGTGCCAGCAGCCAACGCAGGGATCAGCCCCAGCATTTT
CASSQRRDQPQHF
>TRBV11-3|TRBD2|-|TRBJ2-1
TGTGCCAGCACCCAAGAGCGGGAGGGGAGTGAGCAGTTCTTC
CASTQEREGSEQFF
>TRBV11-2|-|-|TRBJ2-2
TGTGCCAGCAGCAAGATACTCATGGAGCTGTTTTTT
CASSKILMELFF
>TRBV10-3|TRBD2|-|TRBJ2-7
TGTGCCATCAGTCTTAGCGGGGGGGCGTACGAGCAGTACTTC
CAISLSGGAYEQYF
>TRBV7-3|-|-|TRBJ1-1
TGTGCCAGCAGCTCCTCCGGGGGCACTGAAGCTTTCTTT
CASSSSGGTEAFF
>TRBV7-2|-|-|TRBJ1-2
TGTGCCAGCAGCTTTTCGGGGTATGGCTACACCTTC
CASSFSGYGYTF
>TRBV7-6|-|-|TRBJ1-3
TGTGCCAGCAGCATTGACAGTTTCTCTGGAAACACCATATATTTT
CASSIDSFSGNTIYF
>TRBV5-4|TRBD1|-|TRBJ1-2
TGTGCCAGCAGCTCCCTGACAGGGTTGGCCTATGGCTACACCTTC
CASSSLTGLAYGYTF
>TRBV5-1|-|-|TRBJ1-1
TGCGCCAGCAGCTCCCTGAGACGGGCTGAAGCTTTCTTT
CASSSLRRAEAFF
>TRBV6-6|-|-|TRBJ1-1
TGTGCCAGCAGTTGGACAGCGGGGGGCACTGAAGCTTTCTTT
CASSWTAGGTEAFF
>TRBV11-1|-|-|TRBJ1-1
TGTGCCAGCAGCTTGACAGAGAACACTGAAGCTTTCTTT
CASSLTENTEAFF
>TRBV7-3|TRBD2|-|TRBJ2-2
TGTGCCAGCAGCAAGAGCGGGAGGGGCGGGGAGCTGTTTTTT
CASSKSGRGGELFF
>TRBV7-9|-|-|TRBJ1-4
TGTGCCAGCAGCTATTCCACAGGAGCAACTAATGAAAAACTGTTTTTT
CASSYSTGATNEKLFF